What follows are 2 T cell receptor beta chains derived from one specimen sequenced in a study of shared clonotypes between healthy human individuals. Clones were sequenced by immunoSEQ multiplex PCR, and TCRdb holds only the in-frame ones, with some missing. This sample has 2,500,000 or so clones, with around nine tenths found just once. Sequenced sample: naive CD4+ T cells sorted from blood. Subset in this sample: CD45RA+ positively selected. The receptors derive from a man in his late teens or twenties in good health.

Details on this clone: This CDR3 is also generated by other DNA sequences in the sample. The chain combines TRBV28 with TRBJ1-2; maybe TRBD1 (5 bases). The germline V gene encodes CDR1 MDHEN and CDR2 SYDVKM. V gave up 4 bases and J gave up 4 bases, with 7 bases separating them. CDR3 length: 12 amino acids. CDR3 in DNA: TGTGCCAGCAGTTCCAGGGCCTATGGCTACACCTTC. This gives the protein CASSSRAYGYTF.

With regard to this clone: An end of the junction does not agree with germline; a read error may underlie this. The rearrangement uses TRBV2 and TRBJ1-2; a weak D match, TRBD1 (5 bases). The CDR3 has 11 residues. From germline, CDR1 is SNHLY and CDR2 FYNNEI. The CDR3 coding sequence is TGTGCCAGCACCCAGGGATTCAGTCCGCTTTTT. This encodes CASTQGFSPLF.